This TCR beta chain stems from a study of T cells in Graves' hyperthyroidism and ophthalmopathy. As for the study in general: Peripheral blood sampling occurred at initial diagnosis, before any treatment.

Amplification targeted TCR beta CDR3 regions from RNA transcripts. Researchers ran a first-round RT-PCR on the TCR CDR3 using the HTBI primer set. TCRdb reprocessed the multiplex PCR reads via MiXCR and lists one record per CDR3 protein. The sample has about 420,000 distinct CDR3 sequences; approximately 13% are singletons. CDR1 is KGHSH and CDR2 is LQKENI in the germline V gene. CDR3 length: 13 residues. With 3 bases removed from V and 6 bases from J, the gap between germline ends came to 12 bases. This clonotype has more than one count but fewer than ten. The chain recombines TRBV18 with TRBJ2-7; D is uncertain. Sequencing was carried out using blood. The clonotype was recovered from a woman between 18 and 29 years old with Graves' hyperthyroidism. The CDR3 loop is CASSPRGRAEQYF. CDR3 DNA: TGTGCCAGCTCACCCCGCGGACGGGCCGAGCAGTACTTC.